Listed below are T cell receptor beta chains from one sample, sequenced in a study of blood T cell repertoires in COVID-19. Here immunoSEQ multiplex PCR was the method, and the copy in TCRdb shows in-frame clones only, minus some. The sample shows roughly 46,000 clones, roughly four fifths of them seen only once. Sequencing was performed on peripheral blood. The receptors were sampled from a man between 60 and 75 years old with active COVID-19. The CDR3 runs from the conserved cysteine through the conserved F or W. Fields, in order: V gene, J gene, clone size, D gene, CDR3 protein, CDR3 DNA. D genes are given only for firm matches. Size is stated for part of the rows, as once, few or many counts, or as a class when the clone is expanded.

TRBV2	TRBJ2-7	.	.	CASSELSYEQYF	TGTGCCAGCAGTGAACTGTCCTACGAGCAGTACTTC
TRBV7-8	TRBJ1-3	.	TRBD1	CASSLRGLSGNTIYF	TGTGCCAGCAGCTTAAGGGGGCTTTCTGGAAACACCATATATTTT
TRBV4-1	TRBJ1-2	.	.	CASSQDVGSGYTF	TGCGCCAGCAGCCAAGATGTAGGGAGCGGCTACACCTTC
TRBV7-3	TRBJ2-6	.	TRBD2	CASGSGRASGANVLTF	TGTGCCAGCGGTAGCGGGAGGGCATCTGGGGCCAACGTCCTGACTTTC
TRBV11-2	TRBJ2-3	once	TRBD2	CASSLGTSGGAFADTQYF	TGTGCCAGCAGCCTTGGGACTAGCGGGGGGGCTTTCGCAGATACGCAGTATTTT
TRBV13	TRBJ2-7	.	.	CASSLGTGTYEQYF	TGTGCCAGCAGCTTAGGCACAGGGACCTACGAGCAGTACTTC
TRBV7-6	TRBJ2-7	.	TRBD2	CASSPQAGATYEQYF	TGTGCCAGCAGCCCTCAAGCGGGGGCGACCTACGAGCAGTACTTC
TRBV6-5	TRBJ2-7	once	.	CASSYSGGLYEQYF	TGTGCCAGCAGTTACTCGGGCGGACTTTACGAGCAGTACTTC
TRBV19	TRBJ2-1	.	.	CASSLSYSYNEQFF	TGTGCCAGTAGTTTGTCTTACTCCTACAATGAGCAGTTCTTC
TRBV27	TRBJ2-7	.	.	CASSLFRGYEQYF	TGTGCCAGCAGTTTATTCAGGGGCTACGAGCAGTACTTC
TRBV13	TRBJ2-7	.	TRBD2	CASSPGLGYEQYF	TGTGCCAGCAGCCCGGGACTAGGCTACGAGCAGTACTTC
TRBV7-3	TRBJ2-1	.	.	CASSPGGGTSYNEQFF	TGTGCCAGCAGCCCCGGCGGCGGGACCTCCTACAATGAGCAGTTCTTC
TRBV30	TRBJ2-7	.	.	CAWSPGGRLGYEQYF	TGTGCCTGGAGCCCGGGTGGGAGACTAGGCTACGAGCAGTACTTC
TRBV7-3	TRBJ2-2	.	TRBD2	CASSLSGGLSRELFF	TGTGCCAGCAGCTTGAGCGGGGGGCTATCCAGGGAGCTGTTTTTT
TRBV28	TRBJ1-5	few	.	CASSTSRGSNQPQHF	TGTGCCAGCAGCACTTCACGGGGTAGCAATCAGCCCCAGCATTTT
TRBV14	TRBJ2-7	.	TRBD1	CASSQGQGSTAYEQYF	TGTGCCAGCAGCCAAGGACAGGGGTCGACAGCCTACGAGCAGTACTTC
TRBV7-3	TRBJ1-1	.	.	CASSFSGTTEAFF	TGTGCCAGCAGCTTTTCGGGTACCACTGAAGCTTTCTTT
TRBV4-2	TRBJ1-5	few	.	CASSQDTDQPQHF	TGTGCCAGCAGCCAAGATACAGATCAGCCCCAGCATTTT
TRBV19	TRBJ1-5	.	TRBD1	CASMGSTGGRNQPQHF	TGTGCCAGTATGGGTTCGACAGGGGGCAGAAATCAGCCCCAGCATTTT
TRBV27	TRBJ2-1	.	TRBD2	CASSSLGLAGGNEQFF	TGTGCCAGCAGTTCCCTCGGGTTAGCGGGGGGCAATGAGCAGTTCTTC
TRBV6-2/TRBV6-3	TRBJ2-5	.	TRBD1	CASSYGTGGAETQYF	TGTGCCAGCAGTTACGGGACAGGGGGCGCCGAGACCCAGTACTTC
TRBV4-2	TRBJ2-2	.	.	CASSQRGRGSNTGELFF	TGTGCCAGCAGCCAAAGGGGGAGGGGATCGAACACCGGGGAGCTGTTTTTT
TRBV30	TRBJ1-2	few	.	CGTGLWGYTF	TGTGGTACAGGGCTTTGGGGCTACACCTTC
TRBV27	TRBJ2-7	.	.	CASREAGQYF	TGTGCCAGCAGAGAAGCGGGGCAGTACTTC
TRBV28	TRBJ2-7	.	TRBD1	CASSPGQGLRGYF	TGTGCCAGCAGCCCGGGACAGGGATTGAGAGGGTACTTC
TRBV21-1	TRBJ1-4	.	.	CASIPNRGSGTNEKLFF	TGTGCCAGCATCCCAAACCGGGGGAGTGGAACTAATGAAAAACTGTTTTTT
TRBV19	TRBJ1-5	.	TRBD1	CASSRQGEGQPQHF	TGTGCCAGTAGTAGACAGGGGGAAGGTCAGCCCCAGCATTTT
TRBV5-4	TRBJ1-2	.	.	CASSPGRASQDGYTF	TGTGCCAGCAGCCCCGGGAGGGCTTCGCAAGATGGCTACACCTTC
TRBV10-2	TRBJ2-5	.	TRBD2	CASSRLADYQETQYF	TGCGCCAGCAGCCGACTAGCGGACTACCAAGAGACCCAGTACTTC
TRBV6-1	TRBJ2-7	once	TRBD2	CASSEVHSGGTYEQYF	TGTGCCAGCAGTGAAGTACATAGCGGGGGCACCTACGAGCAGTACTTC
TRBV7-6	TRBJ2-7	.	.	CASSLGEPYEQYF	TGTGCCAGCAGCTTAGGAGAACCCTACGAGCAGTACTTC
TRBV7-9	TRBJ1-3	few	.	CASSLTGSGNTIYF	TGTGCCAGCAGCTTAACAGGCTCTGGAAACACCATATATTTT
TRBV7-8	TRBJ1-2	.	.	CASSLRGGGYGYTF	TGTGCCAGCAGCCTCAGGGGCGGGGGATATGGCTACACCTTC
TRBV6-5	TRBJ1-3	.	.	CASSYSSGNTIYF	TGTGCCAGCAGTTACTCGAGTGGAAACACCATATATTTT
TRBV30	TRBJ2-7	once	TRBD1	CAWSGGRGLEQYF	TGTGCCTGGAGTGGCGGCAGGGGGCTCGAGCAGTACTTC
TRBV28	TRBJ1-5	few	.	CASSFGGPPNQPQHF	TGTGCCAGCAGTTTCGGGGGGCCCCCTAATCAGCCCCAGCATTTT
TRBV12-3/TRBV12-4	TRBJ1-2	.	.	CASSPRGFSGYTF	TGTGCCAGCAGTCCAAGGGGGTTCTCGGGCTACACCTTC
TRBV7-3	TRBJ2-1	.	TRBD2	CASSLQGGRGNEQFF	TGTGCCAGCAGCTTACAGGGCGGGAGAGGGAATGAGCAGTTCTTC
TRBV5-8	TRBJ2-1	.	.	CASSFRGENEQFF	TGTGCCAGCAGCTTCAGGGGCGAAAATGAGCAGTTCTTC
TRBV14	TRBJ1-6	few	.	CASSPGGAANSPLHF	TGTGCCAGCAGTCCTGGAGGGGCAGCTAATTCACCCCTCCACTTT
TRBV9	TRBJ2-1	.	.	CASSVRADYNEQFF	TGTGCCAGCAGCGTCAGAGCGGACTACAATGAGCAGTTCTTC
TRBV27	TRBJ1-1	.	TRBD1	CASRPSGGAAEAFF	TGTGCCAGCAGGCCCTCAGGGGGCGCCGCTGAAGCTTTCTTT
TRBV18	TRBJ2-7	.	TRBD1	CASSPPGTGSHEQYF	TGTGCCAGCTCACCACCCGGGACAGGGAGCCACGAGCAGTACTTC
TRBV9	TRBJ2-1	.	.	CASSAAYNEQFF	TGTGCCAGCAGCGCCGCCTACAATGAGCAGTTCTTC
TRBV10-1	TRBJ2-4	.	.	CASRIRLAKNIQYF	TGCGCCAGCAGGATCCGACTAGCCAAAAACATTCAGTACTTC
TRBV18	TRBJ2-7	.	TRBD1	CASSREPTGGRYEQYF	TGTGCCAGCTCACGAGAACCGACAGGGGGTCGCTACGAGCAGTACTTC
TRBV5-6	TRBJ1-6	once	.	CASSLAVLINSPLHF	TGTGCCAGCAGCTTGGCCGTCCTAATTAATTCACCCCTCCACTTT
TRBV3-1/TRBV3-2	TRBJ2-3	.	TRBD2	CASSPPMGRATDTQYF	TGTGCCAGCAGCCCGCCCATGGGGAGGGCCACAGATACGCAGTATTTT
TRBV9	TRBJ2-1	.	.	CASSVAAGNEQFF	TGTGCCAGCAGCGTAGCTGCAGGGAATGAGCAGTTCTTC